These 18 T cell receptor beta chains share one sample of origin, sequenced in a study of shared clonotypes between healthy human individuals. Produced via immunoSEQ multiplex PCR; TCRdb's table is partial and in-frame only. The sample lists about 520,000 clones; approximately 80% were seen once. The specimen was PBMCs. These receptor sequences come from a woman in her 40s in good health. Some clones in this sample may be carry-over from other donors' samples.

The V and J genes are TRBV5-8 and TRBJ2-5, with TRBD2 identical over 7 bases. The length of the CDR3 is 15 residues. V trimming: 1 base; J trimming: 4 bases; junction bases outside the gene matches: 7. Germline values: CDR1 SGHTS, CDR2 YDEGEE. CDR3 protein: CASSLQGLSGETQYF. The CDR3 coding sequence is TGTGCCAGCAGCTTGCAGGGACTATCGGGAGAGACCCAGTACTTC.

The chain joins TRBV14 to TRBJ2-5; 7 bases map to TRBD1. CDR3 size: 14 residues. The V segment lost 4 bases and the J segment 2 bases; nucleotides outside the gene matches: 4. Germline assignment: CDR1 SGHDN and CDR2 FVKESK. The CDR3 DNA sequence: TGTGCCAGCAGCCGGACGGGACAGCAAGAGACCCAGTACTTC. Translated, it gives CASSRTGQQETQYF.

The rearrangement uses TRBV15 and TRBJ2-7; TRBD1 is a possible D gene (5 bases). Deletions cut 3 bases from V and 4 bases from J, with 19 bases between. The CDR3 has 16 amino acids. Germline loops: CDR1 LNHNV, CDR2 YYDKDF (reference sequence). CDR3 DNA: TGTGCCACCAGCAGCCCCGCCAGCCGAAGGGGATACGAGCAGTACTTC. Translating it yields CATSSPASRRGYEQYF.

The rearrangement links TRBV28 to TRBJ2-5; D unclear. The CDR3 runs to 15 residues. V gave up 6 bases and J gave up 3 bases, with 17 bases separating them. CDR1 MDHEN and CDR2 SYDVKM come from the germline V gene. The CDR3 loop is CASSRKIVGKETQYF. Here the CDR3 DNA reads TGTGCCAGCAGCCGTAAAATAGTAGGGAAAGAGACCCAGTACTTC.

The rearrangement links TRBV19 to TRBJ2-7; 7 positions match TRBD1. CDR1 and CDR2 (germline): LNHDA, SQIVND (reference sequence). The CDR3 totals 14 residues. The V segment lost 4 bases and the J segment 0 bases; nucleotides outside the gene matches: 3. The DNA for the CDR3 is TGTGCCAGTAGTAAGACAGGGCTCTCCTACGAGCAGTACTTC. Its translation is CASSKTGLSYEQYF.

This clone was detected once. The rearrangement links TRBV5-1 to TRBJ2-5; D possibly corresponds to TRBD1 (5 bases). Germline CDR1 SGHRS, CDR2 YFSETQ. The CDR3 contains 15 residues. The V and J ends lost 0 bases and 5 bases respectively, with 14 bases between them. The chain's CDR3 is CASSLEDIPRETQYF. CDR3 DNA sequence: TGCGCCAGCAGCTTGGAGGACATACCCCGGGAGACCCAGTACTTC.

The chain links TRBV5-6 to TRBJ1-4; TRBD1 matches at 7 bases. Trimming removed 4 bases from V and 6 bases from J; junction bases left unmatched: 6. The CDR3 consists of 14 residues. Germline V gene data show CDR1 as SGHDT and CDR2 as YYEEEE. CDR3 residues: CASSRRQGDEKLFF. The CDR3 DNA follows: TGTGCCAGCAGCCGAAGACAGGGAGATGAAAAACTGTTTTTT.

This clone has only one observation. The chain recombines TRBV7-8 with TRBJ2-5; TRBD2 might be the D (6 bases). The end of the DNA aligns better with TRBJ2-7, so the J call may be wrong. This CDR3 region has 18 residues. The V gene's germline CDR1 is SGHVS and CDR2 FQNEAQ. The CDR3 nucleotides read TGTGCCAGCATCCCTACCCGGGCCGGCTTGCGGGGAGGACACGAGCAGTACTTC. Protein product: CASIPTRAGLRGGHEQYF.

CDR3 DNA sequence: TGTGCAAGTCGCTTCCTGGGCACAGATACGCAGTATTTT. Translating it yields CASRFLGTDTQYF. The V gene is TRBV12-2, the J gene TRBJ2-3. TRBV12-2 is designated a pseudogene. This CDR3 region has 13 residues.

V usage is TRBV28 and J usage is TRBJ1-4; 7 nucleotides line up with TRBD1. This CDR3 region has 16 residues. CDR1 MDHEN and CDR2 SYDVKM come from the germline V gene. Trimming at V came to 8 bases and at J to 0 bases, leaving 9 bases not matched to a gene. CDR3 bases: TGTGCCAGCGGGACAGAAGGAGTTGCAACTAATGAAAAACTGTTTTTT. Protein sequence: CASGTEGVATNEKLFF.

The chain combines TRBV6-5 with TRBJ1-4; no definite D call. Trimming pared 2 bases from V and 12 bases from J, leaving 7 bases between. Germline CDR1 is MNHEY and CDR2 is SVGAGI. CDR3 length: 11 amino acids. The chain's CDR3 is CASSYDEELFF. CDR3 DNA: TGTGCCAGCAGTTACGATGAGGAACTGTTTTTT.

The chain employs TRBV5-4 and TRBJ2-2, with TRBD1 identical over 8 bases. The CDR3 extends over 17 amino acids. Germline assignment: CDR1 SGHNT and CDR2 YYREEE (reference sequence). Trimming removed 1 base from V and 3 bases from J; junction bases left unmatched: 8. As DNA, the CDR3 is TGTGCCAGCAGCTTGTCCGCAGGGGGCGTTTACACCGGGGAGCTGTTTTTT. It specifies CASSLSAGGVYTGELFF.

To note about this clone: One junction end disagrees with the germline gene, perhaps due to a read error. J is TRBJ2-1 and V is TRBV7-7; the match to TRBD2 covers 11 bases. The germline gives CDR1 SSHAT, CDR2 FNYEAQ (reference sequence). CDR3 length equals 17 residues. The CDR3 loop reads CASSLHTGTSGFNEQFF. The DNA of the CDR3 is TGTGCTAGCAGCTTACACACCGGGACTAGCGGATTCAATGAGCAGTTCTTC.

V and J are TRBV5-1 and TRBJ1-4, with a tentative D call TRBD1 (6 bases). Trimming removed 6 bases at V and 5 bases at J, with 17 bases between. The CDR3 has 15 residues. The germline gives CDR1 SGHRS, CDR2 YFSETQ. CDR3 sequence: CASMRSTGPNEKLFF. In nucleotides, the CDR3 is TGCGCCAGCATGAGGTCGACAGGACCGAATGAAAAACTGTTTTTT.

The V gene is TRBV7-8, the J gene TRBJ1-3; D is possibly TRBD1 (5 bases). The V end was cut by 0 bases, the J end by 0 bases, with 12 bases between. This CDR3 is built from 17 residues. The germline V gene has CDR1 SGHVS and CDR2 FQNEAQ. DNA of the CDR3: TGTGCCAGCAGCTTAGCGGCAGGGTCCATCTCTGGAAACACCATATATTTT. Residues: CASSLAAGSISGNTIYF.

This chain joins TRBV6-5 and TRBJ2-7; perhaps TRBD2 as D (5 bases). Trimming removed 6 bases from V and 0 bases from J, with 15 bases in between. This CDR3 has 15 residues. CDR1 and CDR2 (germline): MNHEY, SVGAGI. The CDR3 DNA sequence: TGTGCCAGCAGCTCACCCGGGGTTAGCTCCTACGAGCAGTACTTC. Encoded protein: CASSSPGVSSYEQYF.

This clone was observed at least ten times. This rearrangement joins TRBV6-5 to TRBJ1-1; weak D call: TRBD1 (5 bases). V gave up 2 bases and J gave up 5 bases, with 18 bases separating them. The germline gives CDR1 MNHEY, CDR2 SVGAGI. The CDR3 contains 16 residues. The DNA for the CDR3 is TGTGCCAGCAGTTACGGGTCAGGGCTCGTGTTAACTGAAGCTTTCTTT. Its protein product is CASSYGSGLVLTEAFF.

The rearrangement links TRBV28 to TRBJ2-6; no reliable D call. The V gene lost 5 bases and the J gene lost 0 bases, with 8 bases spanning the gap. The CDR3 is 15 amino acids. CDR1 is MDHEN, CDR2 SYDVKM, per germline. CDR3 sequence: CASSPAGSGANVLTF. CDR3 DNA sequence: TGTGCCAGCAGTCCCGCAGGCTCTGGGGCCAACGTCCTGACTTTC.